This TCR beta chain was observed in a study of blood T cell repertoires in COVID-19. CDR1 and CDR2 from the germline V gene are LNHDA and SQIVND (reference sequence). CDR3 length: 14 amino acids. V lost 1 base and J 6 bases, leaving 10 bases between the germline ends. Only in-frame clones appear in the TCRdb table, and some are missing; sequencing was by immunoSEQ multiplex PCR. The sample has about 150,000 clones; around 84% are singletons. The table lists this clone with a count of one. The specimen sequenced was peripheral blood. This sequence was found in an elderly man with acute or convalescent COVID-19. The chain recombines TRBV19 with TRBJ1-5, with D unresolved. CDR3 DNA: TGTGCCAGTAGTATAGGCGGGGTGGCTCAGCCCCAGCATTTT. Its translation is CASSIGGVAQPQHF.